This T cell receptor (beta chain) was observed in a study of vaccination and CD4 T cells after COVID-19. The wider study: Nasal swab PCR showed SARS-CoV-2 in convalescent patients, about 9 with mild and one with severe disease. Two doses of either BNT162b2 or mRNA-1273 vaccine went to participants. In the control cultures, a CEFX pool, an HIV-1 Nef pool, or no peptide was supplied.

The Oncomine TCR Beta short-read assay was applied to DNA of cultured CD4+ T cells. Each CDR3 protein is one row after TCRdb ran MiXCR on the PCR reads. The data contain several thousand distinct CDR3 sequences, roughly a third of them seen just once; the ten biggest clones take up just under 30%. Sample treatment: roughly 10-day PBMC culture with coronavirus spike peptide pools or control peptides (ViraFEST assay). Positive tests by PCR, dated March to December 2020, predated US Alpha, Beta and Delta variants. On this clonotype: Its antigen remains unidentified.

Trimming removed 3 bases from V and 10 bases from J, with 17 bases in between. This CDR3 is built from 15 residues. Germline V lookup: CDR1 SGHRS, CDR2 YFSETQ. The sequence was collected from a human donor with COVID-19. What was sequenced was cultured CD4+ T cells from blood. This chain uses TRBV5-1 with TRBJ1-6; a possible D gene is TRBD1 (6 bases). CDR3 loop: CASSSAGAVGSPLHF. The CDR3 DNA reads as TGCGCCAGCAGCTCGGCAGGGGCTGTCGGGTCACCCCTCCACTTT.